One and the same sample provided the 26 T cell receptor beta chains below, sequenced in a study of blood T cell repertoires in COVID-19. Clones were sequenced by immunoSEQ multiplex PCR, and TCRdb holds only the in-frame ones, with some missing. The sample includes some 93,000 clones, approximately 86% of them seen just once. Sequencing was done on a sample of peripheral blood. These receptors all stem from a man over 45 with acute or convalescent COVID-19.

The chain recombines TRBV15 with TRBJ2-2; a weak D match, TRBD2 (6 bases). Trimming took off 4 bases at V and 3 bases at J, with 12 bases between the two ends. The CDR3 is 15 residues long. Germline CDR1 LNHNV, CDR2 YYDKDF (reference sequence). CDR3 nucleotides: TGTGCCACCAGCAAGGGACTGTTGGACACCGGGGAGCTGTTTTTT. Protein product: CATSKGLLDTGELFF.

The chain employs TRBV7-8 and TRBJ1-2, with 10 nucleotides matching TRBD1. Trimming at V came to 5 bases and at J to 2 bases, leaving 5 bases not matched to a gene. This CDR3 has 15 residues. Germline CDR1 reads SGHVS; CDR2 reads FQNEAQ. CDR3 bases: TGTGCCAGCAGCACTCGGACAGGGGGGAACTATGGCTACACCTTC. As protein: CASSTRTGGNYGYTF.

The chain couples TRBV5-1 to TRBJ1-5; D gene ambiguous. V was pared by 0 bases and J by 5 bases, with 9 bases between. This CDR3 is 14 amino acids long. Per germline, CDR1 SGHRS and CDR2 YFSETQ. CDR3 coding DNA: TGCGCCAGCAGCTTGGGCGATGGGCATCAGCCCCAGCATTTT. Amino acids: CASSLGDGHQPQHF.

V and J are TRBV2 and TRBJ2-3; 11 nucleotides agree with TRBD2. Losses at the gene ends were 6 bases for V and 2 bases for J; bases not matched to a gene: 4. There are 15 residues in the CDR3. Germline assignment: CDR1 SNHLY and CDR2 FYNNEI. The CDR3 loop reads CASSLTSGITDTQYF. CDR3 DNA: TGTGCCAGCAGCTTGACTAGCGGGATCACAGATACGCAGTATTTT.

The CDR3 sequence is CASSLERAGGSSYEQYF. For the CDR3, the DNA is TGTGCCAGCAGCTTGGAGCGTGCGGGGGGGAGCTCCTACGAGCAGTACTTC. The gene calls are TRBV5-4 and TRBJ2-7; TRBD2 matches at 9 bases. Germline CDR1 SGHNT, CDR2 YYREEE (reference sequence). V was clipped by 0 bases and J by 0 bases; unmatched bases: 7. The CDR3 loop spans 17 amino acids.

The chain uses TRBV18 and TRBJ1-1; 8 bases are shared with TRBD1. V lost 3 bases to trimming and J lost 5 bases; unmatched junction nucleotides: 8. The germline CDR1 and CDR2 sequences are KGHSH and LQKENI. The CDR3 consists of 15 residues. The CDR3 loop is CASSPTTGERTEAFF. CDR3 DNA: TGTGCCAGCTCACCCACGACAGGGGAGAGAACTGAAGCTTTCTTT.

The chain combines TRBV11-2 with TRBJ2-3; D may be TRBD2 (6 bases). Trimming pared 7 bases from V and 2 bases from J, leaving 16 bases between. Germline lookup yields CDR1 SGHAT and CDR2 FQNNGV. This CDR3 comprises 15 residues. This CDR3 is CASTRRASDTDTQYF. The DNA of the CDR3 is TGTGCCAGCACCCGCCGAGCTAGCGACACAGATACGCAGTATTTT.

The CDR3 nucleotides are TGCGCCAGCAGGGAGTCAACTAATGAAAAACTGTTTTTT. Translating it yields CASRESTNEKLFF. The V and J genes are TRBV5-1 and TRBJ1-4; D not certain. The CDR3 length is 13 residues. The germline V and J ends were trimmed by 5 bases and 0 bases, with 5 bases remaining between them. Germline V gene sequence: CDR1 SGHRS, CDR2 YFSETQ.

The chain joins TRBV7-9 to TRBJ1-3; TRBD1 might be the D (6 bases). Germline CDR1 is SEHNR and CDR2 is FQNEAQ (reference sequence). Trimming pared 2 bases from V and 0 bases from J, leaving 14 bases between. This CDR3 is 17 amino acids long. The CDR3 DNA follows: TGTGCCAGCAGCTTACGGGGGGCCCTTTTCTCTGGAAACACCATATATTTT. Its translation is CASSLRGALFSGNTIYF.

The chain couples TRBV12-3 or TRBV12-4 to TRBJ1-1; D is possibly TRBD1 (5 bases). The CDR3 totals 13 residues. V lost 2 bases and J 4 bases, leaving 8 bases between the germline ends. Here the CDR3 DNA reads TGTGCCAGCAGTTTACAGGGTGTCACTGAAGCTTTCTTT. As protein: CASSLQGVTEAFF.

This clone was detected once. The J gene is TRBJ1-5, the V gene TRBV19, with 7 bases lining up with TRBD1. Germline CDR1 is LNHDA and CDR2 is SQIVND (reference sequence). The CDR3 is 14 residues long. Trimming at V came to 6 bases and at J to 4 bases, leaving 6 bases not matched to a gene. The CDR3 region is CASRTGTENQPQHF. In nucleotides, the CDR3 is TGTGCCAGTAGAACCGGGACAGAGAATCAGCCCCAGCATTTT.

The rearrangement joins TRBV12-5 to TRBJ1-5, with TRBD1 identical over 8 bases. The CDR3 spans 14 residues. V lost 7 bases to trimming and J lost 6 bases; unmatched junction nucleotides: 8. CDR1 and CDR2 from the germline V gene are LGHNT and FRNRAP. CDR3 in amino acids: CASALQGASQPQHF. The CDR3 DNA sequence: TGTGCTAGTGCCCTCCAGGGGGCGAGTCAGCCCCAGCATTTT.

The chain recombines TRBV2 with TRBJ2-5; perhaps TRBD2 as D (6 bases). V lost 10 bases and J 5 bases, leaving 8 bases between the germline ends. Germline V gene data show CDR1 as SNHLY and CDR2 as FYNNEI. This CDR3 is built from 10 residues. CDR3 sequence reads: CAISGETQYF. CDR3 bases: TGTGCCATAAGCGGGGAGACCCAGTACTTC.

The rearrangement joins TRBV4-1 to TRBJ2-7, with D maybe TRBD1 (6 bases). This CDR3 contains 14 residues. Germline V gene data show CDR1 as MGHRA and CDR2 as YSYEKL. Trimming stripped 0 bases from V and 7 bases from J, with 13 bases between. CDR3: CASSQDHRVLEQYF. The CDR3 DNA reads as TGCGCCAGCAGCCAAGATCACAGGGTGCTAGAGCAGTACTTC.

The CDR3 loop reads CASSLRTGKSLHF. The CDR3 DNA reads as TGTGCCAGCAGTCTTCGGACAGGGAAGTCCCTCCACTTT. The rearrangement uses TRBV6-6 and TRBJ1-6, with 8 bases that match TRBD1. The ends lost 5 bases at V and 14 bases at J; junction bases unmatched: 8. Per germline, CDR1 MNHNY and CDR2 SVGAGI (reference sequence). The CDR3 length is 13 residues.

The chain combines TRBV27 with TRBJ1-6, with TRBD1 as a possible D gene (6 bases). Per the germline V gene, CDR1 is MNHEY and CDR2 is SMNVEV (reference sequence). The V end lost 6 bases, the J end lost 7 bases, and 13 bases lay between the germline ends. The CDR3 sequence is 14 residues long. DNA for the CDR3: TGTGCCAGCAGCCTACAGGGTCGCAATTCACCCCTCCACTTT. Its protein is CASSLQGRNSPLHF.

The gene calls are TRBV7-9 and TRBJ1-2; TRBD1 matches 9 bases. This CDR3 has 13 residues. After removal of 3 bases from V and 6 bases from J, the junction contained 2 bases not matched to a gene. The germline gives CDR1 SEHNR, CDR2 FQNEAQ (reference sequence). The CDR3 spells CASSFGQGNGYTF. In nucleotides, the CDR3 is TGTGCCAGCAGCTTCGGACAGGGGAATGGCTACACCTTC.

The chain is built from TRBV6-5 and TRBJ1-6; D uncertain. This CDR3 comprises 15 residues. CDR1 is MNHEY, CDR2 SVGAGI, per germline. V was pared by 3 bases and J by 6 bases, with 12 bases between. CDR3: CASSYMPRVNSPLHF. The CDR3 nucleotides read TGTGCCAGCAGTTATATGCCTCGGGTTAATTCACCCCTCCACTTT.

The V gene is TRBV4-1, the J gene TRBJ2-1; 7 bases are shared with TRBD2. The CDR3 consists of 18 residues. CDR1 is MGHRA, CDR2 YSYEKL, per germline. V gave up 0 bases and J gave up 3 bases; unmatched junction bases: 11. CDR3 residues: CASSQEGPHSGIYNEQFF. The CDR3 DNA sequence: TGCGCCAGCAGCCAAGAGGGACCTCACAGCGGGATCTACAATGAGCAGTTCTTC.

The chain combines TRBV5-4 with TRBJ1-1, with TRBD1 identical over 12 bases. Germline V gene data show CDR1 as SGHNT and CDR2 as YYREEE (reference sequence). J lost 5 bases, V lost 4 bases, and 6 bases had no gene match. This CDR3 is built from 15 residues. The CDR3 here is CASSGGTGGNTEAFF. The CDR3 DNA sequence: TGTGCCAGCAGCGGGGGGACAGGGGGCAATACTGAAGCTTTCTTT.

The chain recombines TRBV5-1 with TRBJ2-1; 8 nucleotides match TRBD2. The CDR3 is made up of 17 amino acids. V was pared by 3 bases and J by 4 bases, with 12 bases of the junction left unmatched. In germline, CDR1 is SGHRS, CDR2 YFSETQ. CDR3 nucleotide sequence: TGCGCCAGCAGCTATCTGCGAGCAAGCGGGAGTTACAATGAGCAGTTCTTC. It encodes CASSYLRASGSYNEQFF.

V and J are TRBV18 and TRBJ2-7; D not resolved. V dropped 3 bases and J dropped 4 bases, with 7 bases sitting between them. In germline, CDR1 is KGHSH, CDR2 LQKENI. The CDR3 is made up of 12 amino acids. The CDR3 bases are TGTGCCAGCTCACCTAATTTGTACGAGCAGTACTTC. Its protein product is CASSPNLYEQYF.

The chain has TRBV18 and TRBJ2-1; D not certain. Germline V CDR1 and CDR2: KGHSH, LQKENI. Trimming pared 1 base from V and 0 bases from J, leaving 10 bases between. This CDR3 is built from 16 residues. The CDR3 region is CASSPLPPSSYNEQFF. In DNA, the CDR3 is TGTGCCAGCTCACCACTTCCTCCCTCCTCCTACAATGAGCAGTTCTTC. Looking up the rest from reference TRBV18 and TRBJ2-1 gives the full variable domain: NAGVMQNPRHLVRRRGQEARLRCSPMKGHSHVYWYRQLPEEGLKFMVYLQKENIIDESGMPKERFSAEFPKEGPSILRIQQVVRGDSAAYFCASSPLPPSSYNEQFFGPGTRLTVL.

The J gene is TRBJ1-1, the V gene TRBV12-3 or TRBV12-4, with 8 positions matching TRBD1. There are 12 residues in the CDR3. V shed 7 bases, J shed 11 bases, and the junction held 9 bases outside the gene matches. The CDR3 DNA reads as TGTGCCAGCAAGTTTGCACAGGGGGACGCTTTCTTT. Translating gives CASKFAQGDAFF.

V and J are TRBV7-9 and TRBJ2-3; D perhaps matches TRBD2 (6 bases). The V gene lost 5 bases and the J gene lost 1 base, with 13 bases spanning the gap. The germline CDR1 and CDR2 sequences are SEHNR and FQNEAQ (reference sequence). The CDR3 runs to 15 residues. CDR3 sequence reads: CASSKLGTGTDTQYF. Here the CDR3 DNA reads TGTGCCAGCAGCAAATTAGGGACTGGCACAGATACGCAGTATTTT.

The V and J genes are TRBV29-1 and TRBJ1-2, with 8 positions matching TRBD1. Per germline, CDR1 SQVTM and CDR2 ANQGSEA. The CDR3 spans 11 residues. V shed 7 bases and J 6 bases; nucleotides not matched to a gene: 4. CDR3 coding DNA: TGCAGCGGTTACAGGGGGGATGGCTACACCTTC. It encodes CSGYRGDGYTF.